The 28 T cell receptor beta chains reported below all come from one sample, sequenced in a study of blood T cell repertoires in COVID-19. The protocol was immunoSEQ multiplex PCR, while the TCRdb copy is restricted to in-frame clones and leaves out a portion. The sample lists 260,000 or so clones; around 85% were seen once. The sample taken for sequencing was PBMCs or T cells enriched from blood (not recorded which). The receptors shown here come from a woman between 50 and 59 years old who had recovered from COVID-19.

This clone occurred once. V usage is TRBV9 and J usage is TRBJ1-1; 11 bases are a match to TRBD1. The CDR3 length is 16 residues. Germline V gene sequence: CDR1 SGDLS, CDR2 YYNGEE. V lost 0 bases and J lost 1; bases outside the gene matches: 2. The chain's CDR3 is CASSVGTGGANTEAFF. Here the CDR3 DNA reads TGTGCCAGCAGCGTAGGGACAGGGGGCGCGAACACTGAAGCTTTCTTT. Full variable domain (remainder filled in from reference TRBV9 and TRBJ1-1): DSGVTQTPKHLITATGQRVTLRCSPRSGDLSVYWYQQSLDQGLQFLIQYYNGEERAKGNILERFSAQQFPDLHSELNLSSLELGDSALYFCASSVGTGGANTEAFFGQGTRLTVV.

J is TRBJ1-2 and V is TRBV4-3; 10 nucleotides match TRBD1. V lost 0 bases, J lost 7 bases, and 8 bases stayed unmatched. The CDR3 totals 16 residues. Germline CDR1 reads LGHNA; CDR2 reads YSLEER. CDR3 in amino acids: CASSQEAGTGVFGYTF. CDR3 DNA: TGCGCCAGCAGCCAAGAGGCCGGGACAGGGGTGTTTGGCTACACCTTC.

This rearrangement joins TRBV11-3 to TRBJ2-7, with a tentative D call TRBD1 (6 bases). Trimming took off 4 bases at V and 7 bases at J, with 11 bases between the two ends. Germline V CDR1 and CDR2: SGHNT, YENEEA. This CDR3 has 12 amino acids. CDR3 in amino acids: CASSSTGREQYF. CDR3 DNA: TGTGCCAGCAGCTCCACAGGGAGAGAGCAGTACTTC.

On this clone itself: This specimen includes other DNA sequences encoding the same CDR3. The V and J genes are TRBV28 and TRBJ1-5, with 10 bases fitting TRBD1. The CDR3 consists of 15 residues. After removal of 3 bases from V and 6 bases from J, the junction contained 5 bases not matched to a gene. Looked up from germline, CDR1 is MDHEN and CDR2 is SYDVKM. The CDR3, as DNA: TGTGCCAGCAGTTTGGGACAGGGGTTTCGTCAGCCCCAGCATTTT. Protein: CASSLGQGFRQPQHF.

This clone has a count of ten or more. Other DNA variants within this sample encode the same CDR3. The CDR3 DNA follows: TGCAGCGTTTCAGGGGGCAACTATGGCTACACCTTC. This codes for CSVSGGNYGYTF. V and J are TRBV29-1 and TRBJ1-2, with 8 bases lining up with TRBD1. In germline, CDR1 is SQVTM, CDR2 ANQGSEA. The trim removed 5 bases at V and 2 bases at J, leaving 1 base unmatched. This CDR3 has 12 residues. The entire variable domain, with the rest obtained from reference TRBV29-1 and TRBJ1-2, is as follows: SAVISQKPSRDICQRGTSLTIQCQVDSQVTMMFWYRQQPGQSLTLIATANQGSEATYESGFVIDKFPISRPNLTFSTLTVSNMSPEDSSIYLCSVSGGNYGYTFGSGTRLTVV.

V is TRBV5-6 and J is TRBJ2-3, with 7 bases fitting TRBD1. CDR1 is SGHDT, CDR2 YYEEEE, per germline. The CDR3 spans 14 residues. Losses at the gene ends were 3 bases for V and 4 bases for J; bases not matched to a gene: 5. In DNA form, the CDR3 reads TGTGCCAGCAGCTACAGGGGCGGGCCAGATACGCAGTATTTT. This sequence encodes CASSYRGGPDTQYF.

The V call is TRBV13, the J call TRBJ2-3; 7 bases match TRBD2. The CDR3 is 16 amino acids. Trimming at V came to 4 bases and at J to 3 bases, leaving 10 bases not matched to a gene. CDR1 and CDR2 (germline): PRHDT, FYEKMQ (reference sequence). The CDR3 DNA reads as TGTGCCAGCAGCTCACCAACTCCGGGACTAACAGATACGCAGTATTTT. Its protein is CASSSPTPGLTDTQYF. Complete variable domain (other parts from reference TRBV13 and TRBJ2-3): AAGVIQSPRHLIKEKRETATLKCYPIPRHDTVYWYQQGPGQDPQFLISFYEKMQSDKGSIPDRFSAQQFSDYHSELNMSSLELGDSALYFCASSSPTPGLTDTQYFGPGTRLTVL.

The chain joins TRBV19 to TRBJ2-7; D gene ambiguous. V lost 5 bases to trimming and J lost 3 bases, with 8 bases between them. CDR1 and CDR2 from the germline V gene are LNHDA and SQIVND (reference sequence). The CDR3 extends over 12 amino acids. This CDR3 is CASSLTHYEQYF. CDR3 nucleotide sequence: TGTGCCAGTAGTCTAACTCACTACGAGCAGTACTTC.

This clone was counted once. J is TRBJ1-5 and V is TRBV16; TRBD1 might be the D (5 bases). The length of the CDR3 is 13 residues. The germline V and J ends were trimmed by 4 bases and 16 bases, with 20 bases remaining between them. Germline CDR1 and CDR2: KGHSY and FQNENV. This CDR3 reads CASSPTWRGSEHF. CDR3 sequence (DNA): TGTGCCAGCAGCCCAACCTGGAGGGGAAGCGAACATTTT.

V gene TRBV5-6 combines with J gene TRBJ1-2; 7 bases line up with TRBD1. From germline, CDR1 is SGHDT and CDR2 YYEEEE. There are 15 residues in the CDR3. V dropped 4 bases and J dropped 8; count of bases not matched to a gene: 14. CDR3 protein: CASSQHDAGGGGYTF. The CDR3 DNA sequence: TGTGCCAGCAGCCAACACGATGCAGGGGGTGGCGGCTACACCTTC.

The chain combines TRBV7-3 with TRBJ2-1, with TRBD2 matching over 9 bases. Losses at the gene ends were 5 bases for V and 6 bases for J; bases not matched to a gene: 5. The length of the CDR3 is 14 residues. Germline CDR1 reads SGHTA; CDR2 reads FQGTGA. The CDR3 region has the DNA TGTGCCAGCAGCCTAGCGGGGCTTATCAATGAGCAGTTCTTC. It specifies CASSLAGLINEQFF.

V and J are TRBV14 and TRBJ1-4; D gene uncertain. CDR3 length equals 13 residues. The ends were cut back, 4 bases at V and 8 bases at J, with 11 bases in the middle. CDR1 SGHDN and CDR2 FVKESK come from the germline V gene. The CDR3: CASSLRLREKLFF. The CDR3 region has the DNA TGTGCCAGCAGCCTCAGGCTAAGGGAAAAACTGTTTTTT.

The gene calls are TRBV19 and TRBJ1-2, with TRBD1 matching over 10 bases. The CDR3 runs 14 residues. V shed 6 bases and J 7 bases; nucleotides not matched to a gene: 8. CDR1 and CDR2 (germline): LNHDA, SQIVND (reference sequence). The CDR3 reads CASSRTGTGVGYTF. In DNA form, the CDR3 reads TGTGCCAGTAGCCGAACTGGGACAGGGGTTGGCTACACCTTC.

The chain employs TRBV9 and TRBJ1-5; 9 nucleotides agree with TRBD1. The CDR3 contains 18 residues. Germline trimming cut 4 bases from V and 1 base from J; bases unmatched to any gene: 12. In germline, CDR1 is SGDLS, CDR2 YYNGEE. CDR3 nucleotide sequence: TGTGCCAGCAGCCTAACAGGGGGCAGGATCGGAAGCAATCAGCCCCAGCATTTT. It translates to CASSLTGGRIGSNQPQHF.

The rearrangement uses TRBV30 and TRBJ1-5; 8 positions match TRBD1. V shed 4 bases and J 2 bases; nucleotides not matched to a gene: 4. The CDR3 loop spans 14 amino acids. Germline assignment: CDR1 GTSNPN and CDR2 SVGIG (reference sequence). The CDR3 sequence: CAWTQGQGNQPQHF. The CDR3 nucleotides read TGTGCCTGGACCCAGGGACAGGGCAATCAGCCCCAGCATTTT.

This sequence joins TRBV14 and TRBJ1-1, with TRBD1 matching 7 bases. V lost 3 bases and J lost 3; bases outside the gene matches: 4. Per the germline V gene, CDR1 is SGHDN and CDR2 is FVKESK. The CDR3 totals 14 residues. This CDR3 is CASSHIGTDTEAFF. For the CDR3, the DNA is TGTGCCAGCAGCCATATCGGGACAGACACTGAAGCTTTCTTT. The full variable domain, in which reference TRBV14 and TRBJ1-1 provide the parts outside the CDR3, is EAGVTQFPSHSVIEKGQTVTLRCDPISGHDNLYWYRRVMGKEIKFLLHFVKESKQDESGMPNNRFLAERTGGTYSTLKVQPAELEDSGVYFCASSHIGTDTEAFFGQGTRLTVV.

The genes are TRBV7-9 and TRBJ2-7, with 9 positions matching TRBD1. J gave up 12 bases and V 3 bases, and 6 bases lay outside the gene matches. Germline V gives CDR1 SEHNR, CDR2 FQNEAQ (reference sequence). The CDR3 has 12 residues. CDR3 bases: TGTGCCAGCAGCTTGGGACAGGGACATTGGTACTTC. It yields the protein CASSLGQGHWYF.

The CDR3: CASSTGRTNEKLFF. For the CDR3, the DNA is TGTGCCAGCAGCACAGGGAGAACTAATGAAAAACTGTTTTTT. The chain joins TRBV7-9 to TRBJ1-4, with a tentative D call TRBD1 (6 bases). V shed 5 bases and J shed 1 base, with 8 bases lying between them. CDR1 and CDR2 from the germline V gene are SEHNR and FQNEAQ (reference sequence). The CDR3 is 14 residues long.

The V gene is TRBV21-1, the J gene TRBJ1-2; the table gives TRBD1 as D, unverified against the DNA. TRBV21-1 is a known pseudogene. The length of the CDR3 is 14 residues. CDR3 sequence: CASIWDRQPYGYTF. In DNA form, the CDR3 reads TGTGCCAGCATATGGGACAGGCAGCCCTATGGCTACACCTTC.

The chain couples TRBV30 to TRBJ1-1; D is ambiguous. Germline V lookup: CDR1 GTSNPN, CDR2 SVGIG (reference sequence). The V end was cut by 4 bases, the J end by 0 bases, with 15 bases between. The CDR3 totals 15 residues. The CDR3 nucleotides read TGTGCCTGGAAGGGTCGGGGAGGCATGAACACTGAAGCTTTCTTT. The encoded protein is CAWKGRGGMNTEAFF.

CDR3 nucleotide sequence: TGTGCCTGGATAACAGGTAAAGAGCAGTACTTC. This encodes CAWITGKEQYF. The chain is built from TRBV30 and TRBJ2-7; TRBD1 might be the D (5 bases). The germline V gene encodes CDR1 GTSNPN and CDR2 SVGIG (reference sequence). CDR3 length: 11 residues. Trimming removed 4 bases from V and 7 bases from J, with 11 bases in between.

The CDR3 reads CASSQGGGGPGGELFF. The CDR3 coding sequence is TGTGCCAGCAGCCAAGGGGGCGGGGGTCCCGGCGGGGAGCTGTTTTTT. The chain is built from TRBV3-1 (or the pseudogene TRBV3-2) and TRBJ2-2, with 7 bases that match TRBD2. Germline V gives CDR1 LGHDT, CDR2 YNNKEL (reference sequence). The CDR3 loop spans 16 amino acids. The trim removed 1 base at V and 7 bases at J, leaving 9 bases unmatched.

This clone was seen more than once but under ten times. The V and J genes are TRBV6-5 and TRBJ1-6; tentative D call: TRBD1 (5 bases). CDR1 MNHEY and CDR2 SVGAGI come from the germline V gene. Trimming took off 6 bases at V and 9 bases at J, with 18 bases between the two ends. This CDR3 region has 15 residues. The CDR3 loop reads CASRITQAFSSPLHF. The CDR3 nucleotides are TGTGCCAGCAGGATAACACAGGCTTTTAGTTCACCCCTCCACTTT.

This chain uses TRBV2 with TRBJ2-3; 14 nucleotides agree with TRBD2. The CDR3 contains 15 residues. With 6 bases clipped from V and 8 bases from J, the junction kept 7 bases outside the gene matches. Germline V gene data show CDR1 as SNHLY and CDR2 as FYNNEI. The CDR3 region has the DNA TGTGCCAGCAGAAGACTAGCGGGAGGGCCTGGTACGCAGTATTTT. As protein: CASRRLAGGPGTQYF.

Concerning this clone itself: This CDR3 is also generated by other DNA sequences in the sample. The V and J genes are TRBV28 and TRBJ2-5; D is undetermined. This CDR3 contains 11 residues. The germline CDR1 and CDR2 sequences are MDHEN and SYDVKM. V was shortened by 3 bases and J by 5 bases, with 4 bases between the two germline ends. The CDR3 bases are TGTGCCAGCAGTTTCGGTGAGACCCAGTACTTC. As protein: CASSFGETQYF.

The chain recombines TRBV12-5 with TRBJ1-4, with D possibly being TRBD1 (5 bases). V was trimmed by 1 base and J by 4 bases, leaving 10 bases between them. Germline-derived CDR1 and CDR2 are LGHNT and FRNRAP. This CDR3 is built from 15 residues. CDR3 loop: CASGLGQNINEKLFF. DNA of the CDR3: TGTGCTAGTGGTTTGGGACAGAATATTAATGAAAAACTGTTTTTT.

This clone was seen a few times. The chain is built from TRBV5-1 and TRBJ2-1; TRBD1 aligns across 8 bases. CDR3 length equals 14 residues. CDR1 is SGHRS, CDR2 YFSETQ, per germline. V shed 9 bases and J 6 bases; nucleotides not matched to a gene: 11. Written as DNA, the CDR3 is TGCGCCACTTCGACAGGGGTTAGCGTCAATGAGCAGTTCTTC. Translating it yields CATSTGVSVNEQFF.

V and J are TRBV10-1 and TRBJ2-2; D unresolved. Germline values: CDR1 WNHNN, CDR2 SYGVQD (reference sequence). Trimming removed 0 bases at V and 7 bases at J, with 6 bases between. This CDR3 is built from 13 residues. The CDR3 nucleotides are TGCGCCAGCAGTGAGTCCTATTTCGGGGAGCTGTTTTTT. Translated: CASSESYFGELFF.